This TCR beta chain comes out of a study of blood T cell repertoires in COVID-19. For the study at large: Acute and convalescent COVID-19 specimens originated in the United States, Italy and Spain.

In the authors' methods: Estimation of nucleated cell counts relied on the amplification of reference gene primers. The method was immunoSEQ multiplex PCR; TCRdb's version includes in-frame clones alone and lacks a portion of them. The DNA gave D and trimming, while V, J and clone size come from that table. The sample shows 300,000 to 500,000 clones, approximately 88% of them seen only once. This CDR3 contains 16 residues. With 1 base removed from V and 2 bases from J, the gap between germline ends came to 14 bases. Germline V gene sequence: CDR1 SEHNR, CDR2 FQNEAQ (reference sequence). The table lists this clone with a few counts.

The source material was PBMCs or T cells enriched from blood (not recorded which). The V call is TRBV7-9, the J call TRBJ1-1; weak D call: TRBD1 (6 bases). The sequence came from a young woman with acute COVID-19. CDR3: CASSLVHGTPNTEAFF. CDR3 in DNA: TGTGCCAGCAGCTTAGTGCATGGGACACCTAACACTGAAGCTTTCTTT.